The clone carrying this T cell receptor (beta chain) occurred a few times. Its antigen is undetermined. This sample stems from a study of early T cells in non-severe SARS-CoV-2 infection. Study in general: Sequenced material consisted of bulk RNA (from unsorted whole blood), and chains were unpaired. Study-wide points: Database matching using VDJdb favored anti-spike CD8 responses, with private and CD4 specificities left missing.

The library protocol tagged individual cDNA molecules with unique molecular identifiers. TCRdb passed the 5' RACE reads through MiXCR, listing each CDR3 protein once. The sample has around 50,000 distinct CDR3 sequences, roughly 10% seen once; the top ten hold 9.1%. The V end lost 4 bases, the J end lost 5 bases, and 17 bases lay between the germline ends. In germline, CDR1 is LGHDT, CDR2 YNNKEL (reference sequence). The CDR3 contains 15 residues. This clonotype was obtained from an adult who was a healthcare worker with PCR-confirmed SARS-CoV-2 infection or an uninfected control (not recorded which). The V call is TRBV3-1, the J call TRBJ1-1; no reliable D call. Source material: whole blood. Here the CDR3 reads CASSPLRRSRTEAFF. The CDR3 DNA reads as TGTGCCAGCAGCCCGCTGAGGAGAAGTAGGACTGAAGCTTTCTTT.